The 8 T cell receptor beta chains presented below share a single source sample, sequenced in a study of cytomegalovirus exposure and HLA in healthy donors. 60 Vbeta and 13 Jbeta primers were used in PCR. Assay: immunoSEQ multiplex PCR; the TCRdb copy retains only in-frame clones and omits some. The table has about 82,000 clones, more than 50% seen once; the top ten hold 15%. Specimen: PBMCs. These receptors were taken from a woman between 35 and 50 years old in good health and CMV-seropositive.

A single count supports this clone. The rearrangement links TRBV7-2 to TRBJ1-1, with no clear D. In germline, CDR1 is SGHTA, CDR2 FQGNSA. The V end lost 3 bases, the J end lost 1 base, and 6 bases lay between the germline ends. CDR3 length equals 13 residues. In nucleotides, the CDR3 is TGTGCCAGCAGCTTCGTCGGGAACACTGAAGCTTTCTTT. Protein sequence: CASSFVGNTEAFF. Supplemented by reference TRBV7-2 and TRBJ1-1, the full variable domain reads GAGVSQSPSNKVTEKGKDVELRCDPISGHTALYWYRQSLGQGLEFLIYFQGNSAPDKSGLPSDRFSAERTGGSVSTLTIQRTQQEDSAVYLCASSFVGNTEAFFGQGTRLTVV.

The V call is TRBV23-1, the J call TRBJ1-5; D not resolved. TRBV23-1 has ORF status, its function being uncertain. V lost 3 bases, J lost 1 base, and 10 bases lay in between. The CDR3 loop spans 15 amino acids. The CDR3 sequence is CASSHEVRSNQPQHF. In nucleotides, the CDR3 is TGCGCCAGCAGTCACGAGGTCCGGAGCAATCAGCCCCAGCATTTT.

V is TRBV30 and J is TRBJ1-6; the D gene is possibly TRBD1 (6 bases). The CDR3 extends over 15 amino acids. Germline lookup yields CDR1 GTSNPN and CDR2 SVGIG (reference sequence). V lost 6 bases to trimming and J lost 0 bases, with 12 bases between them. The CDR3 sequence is CACHRESSYNSPLHF. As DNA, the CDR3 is TGTGCCTGCCACAGGGAGAGCTCCTATAATTCACCCCTCCACTTT. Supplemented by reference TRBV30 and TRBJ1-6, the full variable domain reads SQTIHQWPATLVQPVGSPLSLECTVEGTSNPNLYWYRQAAGRGLQLLFYSVGIGQISSEVPQNLSASRPQDRQFILSSKKLLLSDSGFYLCACHRESSYNSPLHFGNGTRLTVT.

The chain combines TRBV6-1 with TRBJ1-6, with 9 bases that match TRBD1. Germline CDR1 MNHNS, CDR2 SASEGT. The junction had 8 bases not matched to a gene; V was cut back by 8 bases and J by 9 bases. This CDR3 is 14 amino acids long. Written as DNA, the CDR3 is TGTGCCAGCGCTCTGGGGACAGGGTCTTCACCCCTCCACTTT. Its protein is CASALGTGSSPLHF.

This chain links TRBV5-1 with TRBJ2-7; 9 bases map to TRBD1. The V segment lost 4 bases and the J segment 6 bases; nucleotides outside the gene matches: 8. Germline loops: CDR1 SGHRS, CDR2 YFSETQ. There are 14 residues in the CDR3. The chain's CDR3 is CASSVGTGSTEQYF. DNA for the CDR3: TGCGCCAGCAGCGTAGGGACAGGGTCGACCGAGCAGTACTTC.

Written as DNA, the CDR3 is TGTGCCAGCAGCTTGGCCGGGAAATACTACGAGTGGCAGTACTTC. As protein: CASSLAGKYYEWQYF. The V call is TRBV5-6, the J call TRBJ2-7; D perhaps matches TRBD2 (5 bases). The V end lost 0 bases, the J end lost 9 bases, and 19 bases lay between the germline ends. Germline V lookup: CDR1 SGHDT, CDR2 YYEEEE. This CDR3 has 15 amino acids.

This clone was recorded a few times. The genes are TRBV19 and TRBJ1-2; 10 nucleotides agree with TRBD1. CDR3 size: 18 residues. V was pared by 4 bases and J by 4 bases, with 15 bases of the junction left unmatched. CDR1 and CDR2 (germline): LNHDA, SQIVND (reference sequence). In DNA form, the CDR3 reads TGTGCCAGTAGTAATCTAGGGACAGGGGTGAATTCTGTCTATGGCTACACCTTC. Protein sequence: CASSNLGTGVNSVYGYTF. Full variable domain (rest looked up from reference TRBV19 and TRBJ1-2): DGGITQSPKYLFRKEGQNVTLSCEQNLNHDAMYWYRQDPGQGLRLIYYSQIVNDFQKGDIAEGYSVSREKKESFPLTVTSAQKNPTAFYLCASSNLGTGVNSVYGYTFGSGTRLTVV.

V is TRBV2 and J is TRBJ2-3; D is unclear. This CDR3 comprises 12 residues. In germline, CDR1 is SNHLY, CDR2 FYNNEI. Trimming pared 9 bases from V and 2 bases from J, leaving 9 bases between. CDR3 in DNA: TGTGCCAGTACTATAACCACAGATACGCAGTATTTT. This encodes CASTITTDTQYF.